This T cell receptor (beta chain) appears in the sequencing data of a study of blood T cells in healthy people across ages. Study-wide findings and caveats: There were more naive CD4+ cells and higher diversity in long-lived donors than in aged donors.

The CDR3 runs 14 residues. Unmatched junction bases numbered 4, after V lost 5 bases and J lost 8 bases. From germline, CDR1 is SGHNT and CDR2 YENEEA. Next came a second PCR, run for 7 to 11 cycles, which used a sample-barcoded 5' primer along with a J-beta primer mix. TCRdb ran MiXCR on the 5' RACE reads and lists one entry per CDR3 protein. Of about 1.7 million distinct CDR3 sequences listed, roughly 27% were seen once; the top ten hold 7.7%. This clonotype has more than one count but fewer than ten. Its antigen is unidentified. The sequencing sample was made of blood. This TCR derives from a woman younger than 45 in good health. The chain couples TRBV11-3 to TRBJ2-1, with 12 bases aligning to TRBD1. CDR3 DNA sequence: TGTGCCAGCAGCACCCGGGACAGGGGGCATGAGCAGTTCTTC. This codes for CASSTRDRGHEQFF.